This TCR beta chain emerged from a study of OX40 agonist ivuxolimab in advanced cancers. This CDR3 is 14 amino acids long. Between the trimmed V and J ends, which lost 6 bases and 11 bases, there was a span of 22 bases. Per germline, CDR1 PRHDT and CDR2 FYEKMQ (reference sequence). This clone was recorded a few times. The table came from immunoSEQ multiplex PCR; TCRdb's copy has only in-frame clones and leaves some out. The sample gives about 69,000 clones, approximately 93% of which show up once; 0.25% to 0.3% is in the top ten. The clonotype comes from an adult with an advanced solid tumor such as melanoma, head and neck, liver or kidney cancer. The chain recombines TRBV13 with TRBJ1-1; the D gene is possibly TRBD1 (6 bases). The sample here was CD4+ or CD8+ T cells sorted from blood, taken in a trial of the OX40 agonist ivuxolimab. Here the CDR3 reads CASRGQHRNLEAFF. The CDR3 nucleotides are TGTGCCAGCAGGGGACAACATCGAAATTTAGAGGCTTTCTTT.